The following is a TCR beta chain sequence with its context. Its antigen is unknown. This entry belongs to a study of T cell repertoires in cytomegalovirus infection. Across the whole study: Shared public TCR beta signatures pointed to both CMV infection and a matching HLA type.

The V gene end was trimmed by 5 bases and the J gene end by 6 bases; junction bases not matched to a gene: 12. The length of the CDR3 is 15 residues. Germline-derived CDR1 and CDR2 are SEHNR and FQNEAQ (reference sequence). Study observations and caveats: The ex vivo response showed dominance by HLA-C-restricted CMV-specific TCR beta clonotypes.

TCRdb called the reads again in MiXCR, with one record for every CDR3 protein. The sample lists around 200,000 distinct CDR3 sequences; about a sixth were seen once. This sequence was found in a human donor in good health (CMV status not recorded). Some clones in this sample may be carry-over from other donors' samples. This chain connects TRBV7-9 to TRBJ1-1, with 7 bases identical to TRBD1. Input material: CD8+ T cells from PBMCs. The CDR3 DNA is TGTGCCAGCAGCCAGACAGGGACGATAGACGCTGAAGCTTTCTTT. Translated: CASSQTGTIDAEAFF.